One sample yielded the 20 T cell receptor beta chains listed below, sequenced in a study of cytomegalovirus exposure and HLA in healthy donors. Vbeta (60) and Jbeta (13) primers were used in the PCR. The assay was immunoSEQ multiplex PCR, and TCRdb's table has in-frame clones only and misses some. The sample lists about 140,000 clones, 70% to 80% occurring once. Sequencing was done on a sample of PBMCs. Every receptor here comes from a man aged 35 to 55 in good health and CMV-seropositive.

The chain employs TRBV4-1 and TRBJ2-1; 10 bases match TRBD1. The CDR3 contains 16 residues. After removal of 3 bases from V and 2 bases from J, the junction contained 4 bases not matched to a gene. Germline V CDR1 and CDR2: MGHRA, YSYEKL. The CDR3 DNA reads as TGCGCCAGCAGCCACCGGGACAGGGGTACCTACAATGAGCAGTTCTTC. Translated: CASSHRDRGTYNEQFF.

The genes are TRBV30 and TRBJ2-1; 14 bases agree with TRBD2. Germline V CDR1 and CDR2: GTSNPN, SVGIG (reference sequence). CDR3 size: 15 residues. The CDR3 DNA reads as TGTGCTCGGACTAGCGGGAGGTCCTCCTACAATGAGCAGTTCTTC. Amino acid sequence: CARTSGRSSYNEQFF.

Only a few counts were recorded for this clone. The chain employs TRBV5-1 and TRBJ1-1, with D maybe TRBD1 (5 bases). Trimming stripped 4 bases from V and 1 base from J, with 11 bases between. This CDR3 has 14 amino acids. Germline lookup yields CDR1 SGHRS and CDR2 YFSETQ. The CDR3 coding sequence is TGCGCCAGCAGCGGGGGGAACTCGAACACTGAAGCTTTCTTT. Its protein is CASSGGNSNTEAFF.

The CDR3 DNA is TGTGCCAGCAGTCCCGGACAACCCACTGAAGCTTTCTTT. This sequence encodes CASSPGQPTEAFF. The chain uses TRBV27 and TRBJ1-1; a weak D match, TRBD1 (5 bases). Germline lookup yields CDR1 MNHEY and CDR2 SMNVEV (reference sequence). The CDR3 is 13 amino acids. The ends were cut back, 5 bases at V and 4 bases at J, with 11 bases in the middle.

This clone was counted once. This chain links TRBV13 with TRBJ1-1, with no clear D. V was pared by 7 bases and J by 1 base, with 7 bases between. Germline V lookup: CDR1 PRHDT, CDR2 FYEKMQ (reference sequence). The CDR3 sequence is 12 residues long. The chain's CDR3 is CASTEGNTEAFF. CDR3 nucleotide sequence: TGTGCCAGCACGGAGGGGAACACTGAAGCTTTCTTT.

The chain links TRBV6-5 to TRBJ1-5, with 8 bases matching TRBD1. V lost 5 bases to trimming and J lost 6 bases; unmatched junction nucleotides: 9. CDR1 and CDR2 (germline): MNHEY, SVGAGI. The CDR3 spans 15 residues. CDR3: CASSPLDRGSQPQHF. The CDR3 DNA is TGTGCCAGCAGTCCCCTAGACAGGGGATCTCAGCCCCAGCATTTT.

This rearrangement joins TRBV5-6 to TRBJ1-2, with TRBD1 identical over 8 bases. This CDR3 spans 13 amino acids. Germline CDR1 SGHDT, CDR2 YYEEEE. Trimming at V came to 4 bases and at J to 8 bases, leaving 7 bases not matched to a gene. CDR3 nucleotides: TGTGCCAGCAGCGTAGGACAGGGTTGGGGCTACACCTTC. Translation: CASSVGQGWGYTF.

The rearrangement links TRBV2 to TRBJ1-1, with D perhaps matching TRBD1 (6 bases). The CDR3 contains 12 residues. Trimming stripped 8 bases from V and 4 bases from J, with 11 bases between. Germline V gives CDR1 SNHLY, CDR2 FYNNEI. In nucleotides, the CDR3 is TGTGCCAGCCCGACAGGCGGCACTGAAGCTTTCTTT. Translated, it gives CASPTGGTEAFF.

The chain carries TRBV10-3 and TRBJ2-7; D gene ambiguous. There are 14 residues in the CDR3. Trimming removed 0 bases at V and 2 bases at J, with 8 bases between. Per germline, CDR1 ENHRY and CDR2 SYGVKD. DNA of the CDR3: TGTGCCATCAGTGAGTCCGGCGGAACCTACGAGCAGTACTTC. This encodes CAISESGGTYEQYF.

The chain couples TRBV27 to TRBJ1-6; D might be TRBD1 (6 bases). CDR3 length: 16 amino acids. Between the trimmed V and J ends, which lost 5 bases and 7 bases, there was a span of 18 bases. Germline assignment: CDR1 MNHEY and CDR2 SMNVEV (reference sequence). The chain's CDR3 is CASSRQGLSRNSPLHF. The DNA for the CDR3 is TGTGCCAGCAGTAGGCAGGGGTTGAGCCGAAATTCACCCCTCCACTTT.

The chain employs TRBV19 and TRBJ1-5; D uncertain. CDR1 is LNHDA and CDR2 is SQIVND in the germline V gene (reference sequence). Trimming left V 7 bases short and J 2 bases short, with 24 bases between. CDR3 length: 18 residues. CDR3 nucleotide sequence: TGTGCCAGTATTTCCAAACTAGGGATTTCAGGAGGCAATCAGCCCCAGCATTTT. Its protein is CASISKLGISGGNQPQHF.

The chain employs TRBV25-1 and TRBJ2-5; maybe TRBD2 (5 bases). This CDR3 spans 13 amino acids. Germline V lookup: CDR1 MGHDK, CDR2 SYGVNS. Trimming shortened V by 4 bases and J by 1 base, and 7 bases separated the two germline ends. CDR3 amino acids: CASSGAGQETQYF. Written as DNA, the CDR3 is TGTGCCAGCAGTGGGGCGGGCCAAGAGACCCAGTACTTC. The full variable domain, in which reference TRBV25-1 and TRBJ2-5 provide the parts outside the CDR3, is EADIYQTPRYLVIGTGKKITLECSQTMGHDKMYWYQQDPGMELHLIHYSYGVNSTEKGDLSSESTVSRIRTEHFPLTLESARPSHTSQYLCASSGAGQETQYFGPGTRLLVL.

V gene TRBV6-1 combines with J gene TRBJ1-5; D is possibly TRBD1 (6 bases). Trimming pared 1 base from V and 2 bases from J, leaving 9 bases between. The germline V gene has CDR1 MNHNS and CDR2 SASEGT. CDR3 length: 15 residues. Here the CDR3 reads CASSEDRVGNQPQHF. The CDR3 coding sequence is TGTGCCAGCAGTGAAGACAGGGTGGGCAATCAGCCCCAGCATTTT.

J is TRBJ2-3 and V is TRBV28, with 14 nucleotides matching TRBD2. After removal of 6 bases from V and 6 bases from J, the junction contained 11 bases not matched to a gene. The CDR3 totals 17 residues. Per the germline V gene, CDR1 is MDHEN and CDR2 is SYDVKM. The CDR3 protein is CASRGPGTSGSSDTQYF. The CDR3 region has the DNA TGTGCCAGCAGGGGGCCAGGGACTAGCGGGAGTTCGGATACGCAGTATTTT.

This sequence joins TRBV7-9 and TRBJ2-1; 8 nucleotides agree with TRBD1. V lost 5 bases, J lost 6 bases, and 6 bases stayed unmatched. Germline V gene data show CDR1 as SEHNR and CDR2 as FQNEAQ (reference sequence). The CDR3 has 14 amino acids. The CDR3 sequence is CASSPDREANEQFF. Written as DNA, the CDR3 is TGTGCCAGCAGCCCGGACAGGGAAGCCAATGAGCAGTTCTTC.

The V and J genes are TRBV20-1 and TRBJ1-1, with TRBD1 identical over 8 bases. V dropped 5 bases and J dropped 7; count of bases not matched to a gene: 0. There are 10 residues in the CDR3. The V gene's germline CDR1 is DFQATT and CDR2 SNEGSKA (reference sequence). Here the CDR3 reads CSAGTGEAFF. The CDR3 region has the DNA TGCAGTGCTGGGACAGGTGAAGCTTTCTTT.

The CDR3 DNA sequence: TGTGCCAGCAGCCTGGGGGGACAGATTCCCTACGAGCAGTACTTC. Protein: CASSLGGQIPYEQYF. This rearrangement joins TRBV5-4 to TRBJ2-7; D might be TRBD1 (7 bases). CDR3 length equals 15 residues. CDR1 is SGHNT, CDR2 YYREEE, per germline (reference sequence). The V end was cut by 4 bases, the J end by 2 bases, with 16 bases between.

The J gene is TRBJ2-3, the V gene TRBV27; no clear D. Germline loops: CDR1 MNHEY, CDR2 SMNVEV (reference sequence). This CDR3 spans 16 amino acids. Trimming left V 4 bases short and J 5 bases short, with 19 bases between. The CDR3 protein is CASSSLGPLTEDTQYF. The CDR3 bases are TGTGCCAGCAGTTCCCTAGGCCCCCTTACCGAAGATACGCAGTATTTT.

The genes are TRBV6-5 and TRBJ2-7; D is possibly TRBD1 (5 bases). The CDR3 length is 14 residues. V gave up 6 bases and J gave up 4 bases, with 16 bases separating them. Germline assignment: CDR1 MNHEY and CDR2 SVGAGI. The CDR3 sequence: CASRLQGTLYEQYF. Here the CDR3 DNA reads TGTGCCAGCAGACTTCAGGGTACACTTTACGAGCAGTACTTC.

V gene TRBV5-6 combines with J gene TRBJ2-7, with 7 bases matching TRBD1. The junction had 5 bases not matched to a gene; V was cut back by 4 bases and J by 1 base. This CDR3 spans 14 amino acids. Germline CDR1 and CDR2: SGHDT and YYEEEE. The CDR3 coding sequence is TGTGCCAGCAGCCGGGGACAGTATTCCTACGAGCAGTACTTC. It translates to CASSRGQYSYEQYF.